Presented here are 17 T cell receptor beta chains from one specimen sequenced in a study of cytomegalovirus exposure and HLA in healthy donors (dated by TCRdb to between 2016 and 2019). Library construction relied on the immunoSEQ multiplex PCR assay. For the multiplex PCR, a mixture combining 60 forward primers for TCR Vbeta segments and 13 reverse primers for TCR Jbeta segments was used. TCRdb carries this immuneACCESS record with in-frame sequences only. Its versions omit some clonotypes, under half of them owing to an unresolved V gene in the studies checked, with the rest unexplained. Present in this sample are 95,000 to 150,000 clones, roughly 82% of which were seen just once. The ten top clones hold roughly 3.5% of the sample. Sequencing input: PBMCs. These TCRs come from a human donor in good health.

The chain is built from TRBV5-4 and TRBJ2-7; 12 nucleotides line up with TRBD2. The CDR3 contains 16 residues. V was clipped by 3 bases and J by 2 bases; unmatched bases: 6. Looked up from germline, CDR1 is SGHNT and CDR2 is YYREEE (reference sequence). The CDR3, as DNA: TGTGCCAGCAGCTCCCCGGGACTAGCGGGTACCTACGAGCAGTACTTC. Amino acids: CASSSPGLAGTYEQYF.

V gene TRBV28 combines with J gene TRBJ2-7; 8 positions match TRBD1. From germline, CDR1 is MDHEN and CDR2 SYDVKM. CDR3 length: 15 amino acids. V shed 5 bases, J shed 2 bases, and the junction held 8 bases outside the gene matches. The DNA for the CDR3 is TGTGCCAGCAGTGTAGGACAGGGCGTCCCCTACGAGCAGTACTTC. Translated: CASSVGQGVPYEQYF.

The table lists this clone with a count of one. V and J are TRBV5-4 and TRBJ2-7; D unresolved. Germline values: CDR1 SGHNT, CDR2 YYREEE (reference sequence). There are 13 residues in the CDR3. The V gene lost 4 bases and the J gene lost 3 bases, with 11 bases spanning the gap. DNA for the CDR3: TGTGCCAGCAGCATAGGAGAGTACTACGAGCAGTACTTC. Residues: CASSIGEYYEQYF.

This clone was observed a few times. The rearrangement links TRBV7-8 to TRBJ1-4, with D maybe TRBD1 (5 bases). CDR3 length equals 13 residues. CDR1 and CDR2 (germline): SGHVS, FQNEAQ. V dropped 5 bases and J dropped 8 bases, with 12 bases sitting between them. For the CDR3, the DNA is TGTGCCAGCAGCCCGGGGGTGGGGGAAAAACTGTTTTTT. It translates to CASSPGVGEKLFF.

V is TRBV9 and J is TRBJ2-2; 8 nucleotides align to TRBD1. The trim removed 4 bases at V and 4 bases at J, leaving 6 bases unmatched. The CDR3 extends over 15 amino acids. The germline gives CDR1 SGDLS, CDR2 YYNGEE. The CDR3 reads CASSPRTGTTGELFF. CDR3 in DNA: TGTGCCAGCAGCCCCAGGACAGGGACCACCGGGGAGCTGTTTTTT.

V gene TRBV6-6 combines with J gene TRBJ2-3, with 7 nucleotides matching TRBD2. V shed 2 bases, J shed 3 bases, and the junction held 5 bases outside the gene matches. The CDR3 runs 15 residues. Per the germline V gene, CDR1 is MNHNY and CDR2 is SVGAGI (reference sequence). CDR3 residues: CASSYPGLQTDTQYF. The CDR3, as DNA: TGTGCCAGCAGTTACCCGGGACTACAGACAGATACGCAGTATTTT.

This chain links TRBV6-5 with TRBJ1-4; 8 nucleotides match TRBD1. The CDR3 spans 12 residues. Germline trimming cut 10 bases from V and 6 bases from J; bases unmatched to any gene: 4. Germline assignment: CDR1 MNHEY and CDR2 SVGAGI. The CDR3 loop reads CATGQGDEKLFF. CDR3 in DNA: TGTGCCACCGGACAGGGCGATGAAAAACTGTTTTTT.

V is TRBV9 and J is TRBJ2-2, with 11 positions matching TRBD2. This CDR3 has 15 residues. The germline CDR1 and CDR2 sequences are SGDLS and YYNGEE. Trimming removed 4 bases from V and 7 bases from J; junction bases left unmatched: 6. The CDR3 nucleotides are TGTGCCAGCAGCAGTAGCGGGAGGGCCCTCGGGGAGCTGTTTTTT. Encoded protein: CASSSSGRALGELFF.

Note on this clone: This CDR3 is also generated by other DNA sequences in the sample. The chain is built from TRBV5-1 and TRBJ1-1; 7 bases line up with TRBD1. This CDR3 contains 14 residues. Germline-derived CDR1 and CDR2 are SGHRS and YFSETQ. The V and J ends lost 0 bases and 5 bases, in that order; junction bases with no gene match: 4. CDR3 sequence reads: CASSLDQGVTEAFF. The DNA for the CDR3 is TGCGCCAGCAGCTTGGATCAGGGGGTGACTGAAGCTTTCTTT. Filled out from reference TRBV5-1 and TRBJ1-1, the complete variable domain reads KAGVTQTPRYLIKTRGQQVTLSCSPISGHRSVSWYQQTPGQGLQFLFEYFSETQRNKGNFPGRFSGRQFSNSRSEMNVSTLELGDSALYLCASSLDQGVTEAFFGQGTRLTVV.

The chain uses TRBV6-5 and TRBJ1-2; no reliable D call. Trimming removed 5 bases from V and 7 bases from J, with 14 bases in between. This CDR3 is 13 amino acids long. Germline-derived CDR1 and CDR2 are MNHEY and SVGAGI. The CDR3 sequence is CASSEGGWGGYTF. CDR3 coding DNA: TGTGCCAGCAGTGAAGGAGGGTGGGGTGGCTACACCTTC.

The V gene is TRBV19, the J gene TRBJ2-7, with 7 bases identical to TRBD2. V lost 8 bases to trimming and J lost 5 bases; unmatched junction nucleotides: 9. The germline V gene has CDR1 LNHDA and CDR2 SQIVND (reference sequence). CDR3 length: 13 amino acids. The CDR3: CASGRGVGNEQYF. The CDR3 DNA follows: TGTGCCAGTGGGAGGGGAGTGGGAAACGAGCAGTACTTC. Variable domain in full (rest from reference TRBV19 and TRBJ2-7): DGGITQSPKYLFRKEGQNVTLSCEQNLNHDAMYWYRQDPGQGLRLIYYSQIVNDFQKGDIAEGYSVSREKKESFPLTVTSAQKNPTAFYLCASGRGVGNEQYFGPGTRLTVT.

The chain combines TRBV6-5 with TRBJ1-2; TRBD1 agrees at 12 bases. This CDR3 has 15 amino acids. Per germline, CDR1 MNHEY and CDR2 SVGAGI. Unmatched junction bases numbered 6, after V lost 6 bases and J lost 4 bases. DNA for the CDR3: TGTGCCAGCAGATCCGGGACAGGGGGCGGCTATGGCTACACCTTC. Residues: CASRSGTGGGYGYTF.

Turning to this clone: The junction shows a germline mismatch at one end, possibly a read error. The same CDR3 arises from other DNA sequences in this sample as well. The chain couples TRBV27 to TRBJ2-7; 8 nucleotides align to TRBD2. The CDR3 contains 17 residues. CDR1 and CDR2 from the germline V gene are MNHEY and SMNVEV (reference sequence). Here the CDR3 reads CASNPLNIAGRVYEQYF. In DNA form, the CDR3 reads TGCGCCAGCAATCCCCTGAATATAGCGGGGAGGGTCTACGAGCAGTACTTC.

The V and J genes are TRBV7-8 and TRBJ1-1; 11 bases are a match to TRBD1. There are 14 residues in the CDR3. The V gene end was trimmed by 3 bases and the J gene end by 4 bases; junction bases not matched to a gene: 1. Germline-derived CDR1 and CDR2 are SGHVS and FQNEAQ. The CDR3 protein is CASSFGTGGTEAFF. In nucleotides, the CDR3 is TGTGCCAGCAGCTTCGGGACAGGGGGCACTGAAGCTTTCTTT.

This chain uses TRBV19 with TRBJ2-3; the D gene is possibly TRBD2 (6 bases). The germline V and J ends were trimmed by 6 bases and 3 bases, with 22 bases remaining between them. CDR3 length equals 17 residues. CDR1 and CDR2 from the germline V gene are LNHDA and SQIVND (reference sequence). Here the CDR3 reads CASRPLFTGVRTDTQYF. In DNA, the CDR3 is TGTGCCAGTAGGCCTCTCTTTACGGGAGTTCGGACAGATACGCAGTATTTT.

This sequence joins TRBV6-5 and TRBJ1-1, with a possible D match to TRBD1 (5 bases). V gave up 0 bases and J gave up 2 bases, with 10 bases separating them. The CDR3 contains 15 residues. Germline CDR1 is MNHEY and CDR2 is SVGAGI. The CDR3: CASSYSGQGNTEAFF. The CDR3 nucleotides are TGTGCCAGCAGTTACTCGGGTCAGGGAAACACTGAAGCTTTCTTT.

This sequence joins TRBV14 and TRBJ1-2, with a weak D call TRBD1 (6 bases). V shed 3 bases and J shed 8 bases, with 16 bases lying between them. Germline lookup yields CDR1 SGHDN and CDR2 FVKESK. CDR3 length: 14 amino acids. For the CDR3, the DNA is TGTGCCAGCAGCCAGTCCCCGGGACACAACGGCTACACCTTC. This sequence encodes CASSQSPGHNGYTF. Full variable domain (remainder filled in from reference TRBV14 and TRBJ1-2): EAGVTQFPSHSVIEKGQTVTLRCDPISGHDNLYWYRRVMGKEIKFLLHFVKESKQDESGMPNNRFLAERTGGTYSTLKVQPAELEDSGVYFCASSQSPGHNGYTFGSGTRLTVV.